Reported below is one TCR beta chain. The antigen remains unidentified. Germline V gene data show CDR1 as WNHNN and CDR2 as SYGVQD (reference sequence). The CDR3 sequence is 18 residues long. V gave up 3 bases and J gave up 0 bases; unmatched junction bases: 10. In the PCR, 60 Vbeta and 13 Jbeta primers were used. Only in-frame clones appear in the TCRdb table, and some are missing; sequencing was by immunoSEQ multiplex PCR. The sample records about 230,000 clones, 80% to 90% being singletons. The entry originates in a study of cytomegalovirus exposure and HLA in healthy donors. Study-wide findings and caveats: In a later analysis, a genetic analysis reported fewer productive-TCR N-insertions in an Asian-associated ancestry cluster than the cohort average.

The sample comprised PBMCs. The TCR originated in a woman aged 18-29 years in good health and CMV-seronegative. The rearrangement joins TRBV10-1 to TRBJ2-3; 9 nucleotides match TRBD2. This chain's CDR3 is CASSDPSGGPHSTDTQYF. In nucleotides, the CDR3 is TGCGCCAGCAGTGACCCCAGCGGGGGGCCCCATAGCACAGATACGCAGTATTTT.